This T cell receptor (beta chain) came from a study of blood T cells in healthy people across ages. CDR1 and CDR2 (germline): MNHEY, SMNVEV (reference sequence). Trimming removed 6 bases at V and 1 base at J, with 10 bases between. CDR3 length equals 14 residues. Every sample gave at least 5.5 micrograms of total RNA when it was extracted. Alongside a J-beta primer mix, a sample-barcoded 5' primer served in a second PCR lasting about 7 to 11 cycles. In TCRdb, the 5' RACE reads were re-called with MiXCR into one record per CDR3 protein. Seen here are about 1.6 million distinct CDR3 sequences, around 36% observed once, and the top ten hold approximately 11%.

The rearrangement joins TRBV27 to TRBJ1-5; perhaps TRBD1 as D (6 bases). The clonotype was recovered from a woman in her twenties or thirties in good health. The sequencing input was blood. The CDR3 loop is CASRIQGSNQPQHF. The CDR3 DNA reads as TGTGCCAGCAGAATACAGGGAAGCAATCAGCCCCAGCATTTT.